The present T cell receptor beta chain was sequenced within a study of OX40 agonist ivuxolimab in advanced cancers. Across the whole study: Dose-escalation cases comprised hepatocellular carcinoma, melanoma, renal cell or head and neck cancer. Partial responses were achieved by three patients, one with hepatocellular carcinoma and two with cutaneous melanoma.

The CDR3 extends over 18 amino acids. CDR1 is SGHTA and CDR2 is FQGNSA in the germline V gene. The junction had 13 bases not matched to a gene; V was cut back by 5 bases and J by 3 bases. Concerning this clone: No antigen is known for it.

Produced via immunoSEQ multiplex PCR; TCRdb's table is partial and in-frame only. The sample has 30,000 to 40,000 clones; approximately 89% are singletons. Points from the study as a whole: Normalized T-cell clonal expansion was also low in some nonresponders. CD4+ T cells averaged fewer expanded clones than CD8+ T cells.

The chain carries TRBV7-2 and TRBJ2-5; 12 bases line up with TRBD2. Sequenced material: CD4+ or CD8+ T cells sorted from blood, taken in a trial of the OX40 agonist ivuxolimab. The receptor's source is an adult with an advanced solid tumor such as melanoma, head and neck, liver or kidney cancer. Here the CDR3 DNA reads TGTGCCAGCAGCGCCTACCCTAGCGGGGGGGCCAGAGAAGAGACCCAGTACTTC. Translated: CASSAYPSGGAREETQYF.